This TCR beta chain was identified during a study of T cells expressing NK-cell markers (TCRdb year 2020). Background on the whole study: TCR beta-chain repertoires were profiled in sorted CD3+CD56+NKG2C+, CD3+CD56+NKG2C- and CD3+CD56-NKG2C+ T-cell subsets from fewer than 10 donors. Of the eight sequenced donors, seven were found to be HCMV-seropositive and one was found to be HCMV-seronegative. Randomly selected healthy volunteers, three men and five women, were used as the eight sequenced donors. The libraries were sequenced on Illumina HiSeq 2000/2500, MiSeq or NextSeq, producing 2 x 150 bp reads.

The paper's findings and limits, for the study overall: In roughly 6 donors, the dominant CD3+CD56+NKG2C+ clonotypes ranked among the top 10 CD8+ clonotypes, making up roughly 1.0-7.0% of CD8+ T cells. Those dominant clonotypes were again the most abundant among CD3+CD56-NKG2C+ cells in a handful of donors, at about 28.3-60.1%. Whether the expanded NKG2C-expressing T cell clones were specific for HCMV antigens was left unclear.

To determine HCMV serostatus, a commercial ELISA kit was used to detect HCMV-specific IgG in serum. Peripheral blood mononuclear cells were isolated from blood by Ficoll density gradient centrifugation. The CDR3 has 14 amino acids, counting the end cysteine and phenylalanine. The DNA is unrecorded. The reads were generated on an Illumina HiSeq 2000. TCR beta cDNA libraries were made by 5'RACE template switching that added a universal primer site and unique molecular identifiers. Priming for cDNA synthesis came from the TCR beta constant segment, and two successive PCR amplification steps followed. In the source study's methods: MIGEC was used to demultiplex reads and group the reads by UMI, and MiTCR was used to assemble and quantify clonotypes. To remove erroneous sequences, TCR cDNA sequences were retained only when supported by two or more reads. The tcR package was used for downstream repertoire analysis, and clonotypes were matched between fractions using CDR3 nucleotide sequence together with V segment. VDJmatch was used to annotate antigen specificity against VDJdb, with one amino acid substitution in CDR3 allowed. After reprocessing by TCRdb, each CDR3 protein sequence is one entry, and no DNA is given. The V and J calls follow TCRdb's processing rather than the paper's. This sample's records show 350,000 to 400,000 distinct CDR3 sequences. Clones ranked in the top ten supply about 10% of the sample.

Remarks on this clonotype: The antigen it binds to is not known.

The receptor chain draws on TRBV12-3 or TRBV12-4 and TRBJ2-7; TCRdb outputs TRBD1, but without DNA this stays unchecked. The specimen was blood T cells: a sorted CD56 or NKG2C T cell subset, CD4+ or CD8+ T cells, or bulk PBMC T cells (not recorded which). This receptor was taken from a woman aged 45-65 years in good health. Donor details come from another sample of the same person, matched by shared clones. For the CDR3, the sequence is CASSHEGVNYEQYF.